The 23 T cell receptor beta chains below were found in one sample sequenced in a study of shared clonotypes between healthy human individuals. Assay: immunoSEQ multiplex PCR; the TCRdb copy retains only in-frame clones and omits some. The data show around 320,000 clones, with around 86% seen just once and 15% to 20% held by the top ten. Material for sequencing was memory CD8+ T cells sorted from blood. Subset: CD45RO+ cells pooled with CCR7-negative TemRA cells. These receptors were collected from a man younger than 35 in good health.

The CDR3 here is CASSAQGGDTQYF. The CDR3 bases are TGTGCCAGCAGTGCGCAGGGTGGGGATACGCAGTATTTT. This chain connects TRBV5-4 to TRBJ2-3; tentatively, D is TRBD1 (5 bases). Germline V gives CDR1 SGHNT, CDR2 YYREEE (reference sequence). The CDR3 runs 13 residues. V dropped 5 bases and J dropped 6 bases, with 13 bases sitting between them.

The gene calls are TRBV2 and TRBJ1-6; 7 bases are shared with TRBD1. Trimming took 2 bases from V and 11 from J; bases not matched to a gene: 9. The CDR3 length is 15 residues. CDR1 is SNHLY and CDR2 is FYNNEI in the germline V gene. The CDR3 region has the DNA TGTGCCAGCAGTGAACCCCCAGGGGGTAAACCACCCCTCCACTTT. Amino acids: CASSEPPGGKPPLHF.

This chain connects TRBV5-6 to TRBJ1-2, with D uncertain. Germline V CDR1 and CDR2: SGHDT, YYEEEE. The length of the CDR3 is 12 residues. The germline V and J ends were trimmed by 1 base and 8 bases, with 9 bases remaining between them. The CDR3 DNA sequence: TGTGCCAGCAGCTTGACTACCCGGGGCTACACCTTC. Translated: CASSLTTRGYTF.

The chain has TRBV30 and TRBJ2-7, with D perhaps given as TRBD1 or TRBD2 (5 bases each). This CDR3 spans 13 amino acids. Germline lookup yields CDR1 GTSNPN and CDR2 SVGIG (reference sequence). V was clipped by 4 bases and J by 5 bases, with 15 bases between them. The CDR3, as DNA: TGTGCCTGGAACGGGGCCAGAGCGGACGAGCAGTACTTC. It yields the protein CAWNGARADEQYF.

This clone was picked up a small number of times. The J gene is TRBJ1-6, the V gene TRBV27, with D hard to call. Germline CDR1 and CDR2: MNHEY and SMNVEV (reference sequence). The CDR3 has 16 residues. The V end was cut by 5 bases, the J end by 5 bases, with 16 bases between. The CDR3 sequence: CASSLTNTGDNSPLHF. In nucleotides, the CDR3 is TGTGCCAGCAGTCTTACCAACACTGGAGATAATTCACCCCTCCACTTT.

This clone has just a few counts. The chain employs TRBV6-5 and TRBJ1-3, with 7 positions matching TRBD1. Trimming removed 5 bases from V and 7 bases from J; junction bases left unmatched: 5. Per the germline V gene, CDR1 is MNHEY and CDR2 is SVGAGI. CDR3 length equals 13 residues. The DNA for the CDR3 is TGTGCCAGCAGTCTGACAGGGTACAACACCATATATTTT. It encodes CASSLTGYNTIYF.

J is TRBJ2-6 and V is TRBV6-4; D is unresolved. Looked up from germline, CDR1 is MRHNA and CDR2 is SNTAGT. This CDR3 is 15 amino acids long. Trimming removed 7 bases at V and 2 bases at J, with 12 bases between. CDR3 DNA: TGTGCCAGCAAATATCATCGCCCTGGGGCCAACGTCCTGACTTTC. Protein product: CASKYHRPGANVLTF.

V is TRBV5-1 and J is TRBJ1-5; D is uncertain. Germline CDR1 and CDR2: SGHRS and YFSETQ. V was trimmed by 4 bases and J by 7 bases, leaving 18 bases between them. There are 15 residues in the CDR3. As DNA, the CDR3 is TGCGCCAGCAGCCTTGTAGACTATCGGACGCAGCCCCAGCATTTT. This sequence encodes CASSLVDYRTQPQHF.

In nucleotides, the CDR3 is TGTGCCAGCAGTCCCGTGGGGGGAATGAACACTGAAGCTTTCTTT. Residues: CASSPVGGMNTEAFF. This chain links TRBV7-9 with TRBJ1-1, with D possibly matching TRBD1 (5 bases). Trimming removed 6 bases at V and 0 bases at J, with 14 bases between. CDR3 size: 15 residues. Germline V gene data show CDR1 as SEHNR and CDR2 as FQNEAQ (reference sequence).

The rearrangement joins TRBV27 to TRBJ1-5, with TRBD1 matching over 8 bases. The J segment lost 3 bases and the V segment lost 5 bases, leaving 9 bases of the junction unmatched. The CDR3 covers 16 residues. Per germline, CDR1 MNHEY and CDR2 SMNVEV (reference sequence). Here the CDR3 reads CASSPSTGEFNQPQHF. The CDR3, as DNA: TGTGCCAGCAGTCCCTCGACAGGGGAGTTCAATCAGCCCCAGCATTTT.

The rearrangement uses TRBV30 and TRBJ2-7; D perhaps matches TRBD2 (5 bases). The V and J ends lost 4 bases and 3 bases respectively, with 16 bases between them. Germline assignment: CDR1 GTSNPN and CDR2 SVGIG (reference sequence). This CDR3 has 14 amino acids. The CDR3 coding sequence is TGTGCCTGGATGTATCCATACGGGGTCTACGAGCAGTACTTC. This translates into CAWMYPYGVYEQYF.

The chain recombines TRBV27 with TRBJ2-3; 7 positions agree with TRBD1. CDR1 is MNHEY and CDR2 is SMNVEV in the germline V gene (reference sequence). CDR3 length equals 17 residues. The junction had 13 bases not matched to a gene; V was cut back by 5 bases and J by 2 bases. The chain's CDR3 is CASSPYPHGQDTDTQYF. CDR3 DNA: TGTGCCAGCAGTCCCTATCCCCACGGACAGGACACAGATACGCAGTATTTT.

As concerns this clone: It may be a read error: a sequence one base away is much more abundant. The rearrangement links TRBV7-9 to TRBJ2-7; no firm D call. The CDR3 totals 11 residues. Trimming removed 4 bases from V and 3 bases from J, with 4 bases in between. Germline V lookup: CDR1 SEHNR, CDR2 FQNEAQ (reference sequence). The CDR3 DNA sequence: TGTGCCAGCAGCTCCGACTACGAGCAGTACTTC. As protein: CASSSDYEQYF.

The chain couples TRBV11-2 to TRBJ2-1; 8 bases are a match to TRBD2. This CDR3 is built from 15 residues. Per germline, CDR1 SGHAT and CDR2 FQNNGV. The junction had 7 bases not matched to a gene; V was cut back by 2 bases and J by 7 bases. CDR3 protein: CASSLSTGGRNEQFF. The CDR3 coding sequence is TGTGCCAGCAGCTTAAGTACGGGGGGGCGGAATGAGCAGTTCTTC.

The CDR3 DNA reads as TGTGCCAGCTCCCCTAGGACTAGCGGGAGGGCCGTCTACAATGAGCAGTTCTTC. It codes for CASSPRTSGRAVYNEQFF. The rearrangement uses TRBV18 and TRBJ2-1; the match to TRBD2 covers 15 bases. CDR1 and CDR2 from the germline V gene are KGHSH and LQKENI. This CDR3 is built from 18 residues. V lost 6 bases and J lost 3; bases outside the gene matches: 9.

V and J are TRBV28 and TRBJ1-4; possible D gene TRBD1, 5 bases. V was cut by 5 bases and J by 0 bases, with 13 bases left in between. The CDR3 sequence is 16 residues long. Germline loops: CDR1 MDHEN, CDR2 SYDVKM. CDR3: CASSQGYRTTNEKLFF. The CDR3 nucleotides read TGTGCCAGCAGTCAAGGCTACAGGACAACTAATGAAAAACTGTTTTTT.

The chain recombines TRBV4-1 with TRBJ2-7; 9 nucleotides agree with TRBD2. The CDR3 is 18 residues long. Germline trimming cut 4 bases from V and 4 bases from J; bases unmatched to any gene: 17. CDR1 is MGHRA and CDR2 is YSYEKL in the germline V gene. CDR3 residues: CASSLTFGTGLAFYEQYF. The CDR3 region has the DNA TGCGCCAGCAGCCTTACCTTCGGGACGGGACTAGCATTTTACGAGCAGTACTTC.

This sequence joins TRBV27 and TRBJ2-7, with unresolved D. CDR3 size: 15 residues. V was cut by 0 bases and J by 4 bases, with 13 bases left in between. From germline, CDR1 is MNHEY and CDR2 SMNVEV (reference sequence). CDR3 DNA sequence: TGTGCCAGCAGTTTATCGGCAGCCTGGGTTTACGAGCAGTACTTC. It translates to CASSLSAAWVYEQYF.

Details on this clone: A read error is the likely source, as a far larger clone sits one nucleotide away. CDR3 DNA sequence: TGTGCCAGCAGCTTAGGACAAGACTACGAGCAGTACTTC. As protein: CASSLGQDYEQYF. The chain recombines TRBV7-6 with TRBJ2-7; D gene ambiguous. The CDR3 extends over 13 amino acids. Germline CDR1 reads SGHVS; CDR2 reads FNYEAQ. The V end was cut by 1 base, the J end by 3 bases, with 7 bases between.

This chain links TRBV4-3 with TRBJ2-7; perhaps TRBD2 as D (6 bases). Germline loops: CDR1 LGHNA, CDR2 YSLEER. Trimming removed 0 bases at V and 3 bases at J, with 12 bases between. The CDR3 length is 15 residues. CDR3 sequence: CASSQDSGVSYEQYF. The CDR3 DNA reads TGCGCCAGCAGCCAAGATAGCGGCGTGAGCTACGAGCAGTACTTC.

This clone came up once. The V gene is TRBV25-1, the J gene TRBJ2-1, with D unclear. Germline V lookup: CDR1 MGHDK, CDR2 SYGVNS. The germline V and J ends were trimmed by 7 bases and 0 bases, with 10 bases remaining between them. CDR3 length: 14 residues. The CDR3 DNA reads as TGTGCCAGCAAGGACCGGAGCTCCTACAATGAGCAGTTCTTC. It is translated as CASKDRSSYNEQFF.

The V and J genes are TRBV5-1 and TRBJ2-1; tentatively, D is TRBD1 (6 bases). The V and J ends lost 7 bases and 10 bases respectively, with 15 bases between them. Germline assignment: CDR1 SGHRS and CDR2 YFSETQ. This CDR3 is 12 amino acids long. The CDR3 DNA reads as TGCGCCAGCCGAACAGGGTTCGAGGAGCAGTTCTTC. It is translated as CASRTGFEEQFF.

The chain combines TRBV7-9 with TRBJ1-1; D not resolved. This CDR3 spans 14 amino acids. From germline, CDR1 is SEHNR and CDR2 FQNEAQ (reference sequence). Trimming removed 2 bases at V and 4 bases at J, with 11 bases between. The CDR3 protein is CASSLKPHSTEAFF. The CDR3 nucleotides are TGTGCCAGCAGCTTAAAACCGCACAGCACTGAAGCTTTCTTT.